The 2 T cell receptor beta chains in this list originate from one sample, sequenced in a study of blood T cell repertoires in COVID-19. Sequencing was performed with immunoSEQ multiplex PCR; in TCRdb, only in-frame clones are kept and a portion is missing. Counted here are approximately 500,000 clones, roughly nine tenths occurring once; the ten biggest clones make up roughly 8%. What was sequenced was peripheral blood. The receptors shown here come from a woman in her forties or fifties with COVID-19, enrolled during active disease.

The chain uses TRBV15 and TRBJ1-4; the D is unclear. The ends were cut back, 4 bases at V and 8 bases at J, with 17 bases in the middle. The V gene's germline CDR1 is LNHNV and CDR2 YYDKDF (reference sequence). This CDR3 spans 15 amino acids. The CDR3 DNA reads as TGTGCCACCAGCATAGAAGGAGGGAAACCCGAAAAACTGTTTTTT. It is translated as CATSIEGGKPEKLFF.

The chain carries TRBV28 and TRBJ1-2; D not certain. The CDR3 covers 15 residues. CDR1 MDHEN and CDR2 SYDVKM come from the germline V gene. The V and J ends lost 7 bases and 4 bases respectively, with 19 bases between them. The CDR3 loop is CASTLGLVEGYGYTF. The CDR3 coding sequence is TGTGCCAGCACCCTCGGGTTGGTGGAGGGCTATGGCTACACCTTC.